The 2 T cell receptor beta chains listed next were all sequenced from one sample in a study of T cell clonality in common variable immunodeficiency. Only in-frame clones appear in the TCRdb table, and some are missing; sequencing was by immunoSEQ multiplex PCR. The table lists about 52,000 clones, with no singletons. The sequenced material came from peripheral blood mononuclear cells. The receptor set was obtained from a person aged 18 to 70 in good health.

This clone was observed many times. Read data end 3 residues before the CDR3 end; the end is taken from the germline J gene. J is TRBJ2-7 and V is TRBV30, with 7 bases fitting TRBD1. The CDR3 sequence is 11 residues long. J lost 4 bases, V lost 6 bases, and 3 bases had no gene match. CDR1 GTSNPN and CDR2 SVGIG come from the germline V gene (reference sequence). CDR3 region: CACNRGYEQYF. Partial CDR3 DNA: TGTGCCTGCAACAGGGGATACGAG.

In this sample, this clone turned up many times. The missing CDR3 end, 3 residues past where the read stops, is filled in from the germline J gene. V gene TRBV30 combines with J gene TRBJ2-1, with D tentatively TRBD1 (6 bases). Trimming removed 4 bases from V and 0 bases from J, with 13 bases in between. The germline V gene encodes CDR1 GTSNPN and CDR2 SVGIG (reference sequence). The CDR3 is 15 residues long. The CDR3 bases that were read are TGTGCCTGGAAGCGGACAGTTAGCTCCTACAATGAG. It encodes CAWKRTVSSYNE. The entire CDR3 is CAWKRTVSSYNEQFF. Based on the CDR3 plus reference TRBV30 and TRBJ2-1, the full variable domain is SQTIHQWPATLVQPVGSPLSLECTVEGTSNPNLYWYRQAAGRGLQLLFYSVGIGQISSEVPQNLSASRPQDRQFILSSKKLLLSDSGFYLCAWKRTVSSYNEQFFGPGTRLTVL.